The 21 T cell receptor beta chains below were found in one sample sequenced in a study of blood T cell repertoires in COVID-19. This table comes from immunoSEQ multiplex PCR, and its TCRdb copy is limited to in-frame clones, with some not included. The sample lists fewer than 150,000 clones; more than 80% were seen once. Material: peripheral blood. The receptors come from a woman of 80 years or more in a cohort sampled during active or convalescent COVID-19.

Remarks on this clone: One junction end disagrees with the germline gene, perhaps due to a read error. This sequence joins TRBV5-8 and TRBJ2-3, with D perhaps matching TRBD1 (6 bases). CDR1 is SGHTS and CDR2 is YDEGEE in the germline V gene. The CDR3 runs to 12 residues. CDR3 in amino acids: CASSLTWTAAMF. Written as DNA, the CDR3 is TGTGCCAGCAGCTTGACGTGGACAGCCGCTATGTTC.

The rearrangement uses TRBV12-3 or TRBV12-4 and TRBJ2-5; TRBD1 aligns across 10 bases. This CDR3 has 13 residues. V shed 6 bases, J shed 10 bases, and the junction held 8 bases outside the gene matches. The CDR3 nucleotides are TGTGCCAGCAGCGCGCCGGGACAGGGGCGCCAGTACTTC. This sequence encodes CASSAPGQGRQYF.

The rearrangement joins TRBV2 to TRBJ2-1; TRBD1 is a possible D gene (7 bases). The CDR3 covers 17 residues. Trimming shortened V by 6 bases and J by 6 bases, and 24 bases separated the two germline ends. In germline, CDR1 is SNHLY, CDR2 FYNNEI. CDR3 sequence reads: CASRRTGAAGGGNEQFF. CDR3 in DNA: TGTGCCAGCAGACGCACAGGGGCCGCTGGAGGGGGCAATGAGCAGTTCTTC.

The chain employs TRBV28 and TRBJ1-1, with unresolved D. Trimming stripped 7 bases from V and 9 bases from J, with 15 bases between. This CDR3 spans 12 amino acids. Germline V gene sequence: CDR1 MDHEN, CDR2 SYDVKM. CDR3 amino acids: CASTHDRGKAFF. As DNA, the CDR3 is TGTGCCAGCACCCACGACCGGGGAAAAGCTTTCTTT.

This clone is a singleton in its sample. The chain links TRBV5-1 to TRBJ1-4; 9 nucleotides line up with TRBD1. Germline V lookup: CDR1 SGHRS, CDR2 YFSETQ. J was trimmed by 5 bases and V by 4 bases; bases with no gene match: 6. This CDR3 is built from 15 residues. CDR3 in DNA: TGCGCCAGCAGCCAGGACAGGGGTGGGAATGAAAAACTGTTTTTT. Its translation: CASSQDRGGNEKLFF.

This sequence joins TRBV2 and TRBJ1-2; 7 bases map to TRBD1. The CDR3 is 14 residues long. Germline CDR1 SNHLY, CDR2 FYNNEI. The ends lost 2 bases at V and 8 bases at J; junction bases unmatched: 8. The CDR3 region is CASSERAGGNGYTF. The CDR3, as DNA: TGTGCCAGCAGTGAAAGAGCAGGGGGAAACGGCTACACCTTC.

The J gene is TRBJ1-4, the V gene TRBV9, with TRBD1 as a possible D gene (5 bases). CDR3 length equals 14 residues. V was cut by 2 bases and J by 6 bases, with 11 bases left in between. Looked up from germline, CDR1 is SGDLS and CDR2 is YYNGEE. The CDR3 DNA follows: TGTGCCAGCAGCGTGGGCAGGGAATATGAAAAACTGTTTTTT. As protein: CASSVGREYEKLFF.

V gene TRBV7-3 combines with J gene TRBJ2-3, with D perhaps TRBD1 (5 bases). This CDR3 comprises 14 residues. Germline assignment: CDR1 SGHTA and CDR2 FQGTGA. V gave up 2 bases and J gave up 4 bases, with 10 bases separating them. The CDR3 is CASSLLGQSDTQYF. The CDR3 DNA is TGTGCCAGCAGCTTATTGGGGCAGTCAGATACGCAGTATTTT.

The J gene is TRBJ2-7, the V gene TRBV21-1; the table's D gene call, TRBD1, was not cross checked with the DNA. TRBV21-1 is an annotated pseudogene. The CDR3 is 15 residues long. The chain's CDR3 is CASSKQKRQGDEQYF. In DNA, the CDR3 is TGTGCCAGCAGCAAACAAAAGAGACAGGGGGACGAGCAGTACTTC.

This clone occurred once. The chain carries TRBV18 and TRBJ1-2; the D is unclear. The CDR3 spans 15 residues. Trimming took off 0 bases at V and 2 bases at J, with 10 bases between the two ends. Per the germline V gene, CDR1 is KGHSH and CDR2 is LQKENI. CDR3 in amino acids: CASSPPDRGNYGYTF. The DNA for the CDR3 is TGTGCCAGCTCACCACCGGATAGAGGAAACTATGGCTACACCTTC.

Regarding this clone: At one boundary the junction diverges from the germline segment, which might be a read error. The chain employs TRBV18 and TRBJ2-3; 10 bases are shared with TRBD2. The CDR3 loop spans 13 amino acids. The V gene's germline CDR1 is KGHSH and CDR2 LQKENI. CDR3 amino acids: CASSDPPGTSDYF. In DNA form, the CDR3 reads TGTGCCAGCTCAGATCCTCCCGGGACTAGCGATTACTTT.

This sequence joins TRBV30 and TRBJ1-2, with D tentatively TRBD1 (6 bases). Germline loops: CDR1 GTSNPN, CDR2 SVGIG (reference sequence). V was shortened by 0 bases and J by 0 bases, with 11 bases between the two germline ends. This CDR3 contains 15 residues. The CDR3 is CAWSVQTGTNYGYTF. CDR3 coding DNA: TGTGCCTGGAGTGTACAAACAGGGACTAACTATGGCTACACCTTC.

The chain links TRBV27 to TRBJ1-2; D is perhaps TRBD1 (5 bases). The CDR3 is made up of 13 amino acids. Per the germline V gene, CDR1 is MNHEY and CDR2 is SMNVEV (reference sequence). V was clipped by 9 bases and J by 3 bases, with 14 bases between them. CDR3 region: CASHGAGHYGYTF. CDR3 in DNA: TGTGCCAGTCATGGGGCAGGGCACTATGGCTACACCTTC.

The chain couples TRBV2 to TRBJ2-3; D not resolved. V dropped 4 bases and J dropped 1 base, with 15 bases sitting between them. The CDR3 runs to 16 residues. Germline values: CDR1 SNHLY, CDR2 FYNNEI. The CDR3 coding sequence is TGTGCCAGCAGTGTAGCCCTACGGTATGGCACAGATACGCAGTATTTT. The encoded protein is CASSVALRYGTDTQYF.

The V gene is TRBV4-1, the J gene TRBJ1-2; 8 bases match TRBD1. The trim removed 2 bases at V and 7 bases at J, leaving 6 bases unmatched. Looked up from germline, CDR1 is MGHRA and CDR2 is YSYEKL. CDR3 size: 14 residues. In DNA form, the CDR3 reads TGCGCCAGCAGCCAAAGGACAGGGTGGGCTGGCTACACCTTC. It specifies CASSQRTGWAGYTF.

The chain has TRBV18 and TRBJ1-1, with D unresolved. Germline lookup yields CDR1 KGHSH and CDR2 LQKENI. Between the trimmed V and J ends, which lost 3 bases and 1 base, there was a span of 9 bases. The length of the CDR3 is 14 residues. The CDR3 region is CASSPSTGNTEAFF. The CDR3 nucleotides are TGTGCCAGCTCACCTTCGACGGGGAACACTGAAGCTTTCTTT.

The chain combines TRBV6-6 with TRBJ2-1; a possible D gene is TRBD1 (5 bases). This CDR3 has 14 residues. Germline-derived CDR1 and CDR2 are MNHNY and SVGAGI (reference sequence). Trimming left V 5 bases short and J 2 bases short, with 10 bases between. Written as DNA, the CDR3 is TGTGCCAGCAGTGACAGCAGTCCCTACAATGAGCAGTTCTTC. It is translated as CASSDSSPYNEQFF.

The gene calls are TRBV6-5 and TRBJ1-2, with 9 bases fitting TRBD1. The length of the CDR3 is 15 residues. J gave up 2 bases and V 6 bases, and 7 bases lay outside the gene matches. The germline gives CDR1 MNHEY, CDR2 SVGAGI. CDR3 coding DNA: TGTGCCAGCAGGACCGGACAGGGGTACAACTATGGCTACACCTTC. This encodes CASRTGQGYNYGYTF.

The chain employs TRBV7-9 and TRBJ1-3, with D tentatively TRBD1 (6 bases). Trimming took off 0 bases at V and 0 bases at J, with 12 bases between the two ends. Germline CDR1 and CDR2: SEHNR and FQNEAQ (reference sequence). The CDR3 is 17 amino acids. CDR3 residues: CASSLAGQLTSGNTIYF. The CDR3 DNA sequence: TGTGCCAGCAGCTTAGCCGGACAGCTCACCTCTGGAAACACCATATATTTT.

This clone has only one observation. The rearrangement uses TRBV24-1 and TRBJ1-5, with D perhaps matching TRBD1 (5 bases). Germline CDR1 is KGHDR and CDR2 is SFDVKD. Trimming removed 4 bases at V and 0 bases at J, with 27 bases between. The CDR3 covers 21 residues. The CDR3 protein is CATSEPTPYRRDRISNQPQHF. Written as DNA, the CDR3 is TGTGCCACCAGTGAGCCTACCCCGTACAGGAGGGACCGAATTAGCAATCAGCCCCAGCATTTT.

This chain uses TRBV7-9 with TRBJ1-1, with a possible D match to TRBD1 (5 bases). Trimming removed 5 bases from V and 4 bases from J, with 11 bases in between. CDR1 and CDR2 (germline): SEHNR, FQNEAQ (reference sequence). The CDR3 runs to 13 residues. The CDR3 DNA sequence: TGTGCCAGCAGCGGCCAGGGTTTCACTGAAGCTTTCTTT. Encoded protein: CASSGQGFTEAFF.